This T cell receptor (beta chain) is from a study of beta chain features in type 1 diabetes. In its sample, this clone was seen a few times. Its antigen is unknown. The investigators reverse transcribed all of the isolated RNA, so they sequenced expressed TCRB transcripts. Sequencing was performed with immunoSEQ multiplex PCR; in TCRdb, only in-frame clones are kept and a portion is missing. The sample has around 330,000 clones, approximately 11% seen once. Study conclusions and caveats: Any HLA type influence on TCRB rearrangement was left unresolved here.

CDR3 size: 16 residues. Germline V gene sequence: CDR1 SGDLS, CDR2 YYNGEE. The source material was naive CD4+ T cells from blood. The chain recombines TRBV9 with TRBJ2-5; 11 bases are a match to TRBD2. The J call may be incorrect, as the DNA end agrees better with TRBJ2-7. The TCR originated in a woman in her twenties or thirties in good health. The CDR3 nucleotides are TGTGCCAGCAGCGTAAAGGGACTAGCGGCAGCCTACGAGCAGTACTTC. This gives the protein CASSVKGLAAAYEQYF.